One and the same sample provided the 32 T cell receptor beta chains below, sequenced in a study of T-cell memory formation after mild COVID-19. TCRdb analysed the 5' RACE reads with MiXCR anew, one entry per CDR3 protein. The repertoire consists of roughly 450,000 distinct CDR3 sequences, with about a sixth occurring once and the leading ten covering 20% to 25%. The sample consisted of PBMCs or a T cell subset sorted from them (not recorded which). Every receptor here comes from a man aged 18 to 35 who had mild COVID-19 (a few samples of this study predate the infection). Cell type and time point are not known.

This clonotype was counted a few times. The CDR3, as DNA: TGCGCCAGCAGCCACTCGACGTGGCGTCAAGAGACCCAGTACTTC. Protein sequence: CASSHSTWRQETQYF. The rearrangement uses TRBV4-1 and TRBJ2-5; D gene ambiguous. Trimming removed 3 bases from V and 2 bases from J, with 13 bases in between. Germline CDR1 is MGHRA and CDR2 is YSYEKL. The CDR3 is 15 residues long.

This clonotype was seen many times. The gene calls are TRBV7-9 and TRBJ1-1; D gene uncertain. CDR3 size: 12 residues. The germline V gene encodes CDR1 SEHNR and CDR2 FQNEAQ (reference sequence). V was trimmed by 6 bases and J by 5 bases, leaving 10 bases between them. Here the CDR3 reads CASSFAGTEAFF. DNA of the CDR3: TGTGCCAGCAGTTTCGCGGGAACTGAAGCTTTCTTT.

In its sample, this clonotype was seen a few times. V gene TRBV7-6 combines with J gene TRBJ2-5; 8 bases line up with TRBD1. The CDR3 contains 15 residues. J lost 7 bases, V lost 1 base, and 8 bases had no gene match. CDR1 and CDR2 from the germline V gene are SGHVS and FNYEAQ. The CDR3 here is CASSLEGQGAVTQYF. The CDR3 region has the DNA TGTGCCAGCAGCTTAGAAGGTCAGGGGGCTGTGACCCAGTACTTC. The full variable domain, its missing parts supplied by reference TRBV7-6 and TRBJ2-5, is GAGVSQSPRYKVTKRGQDVALRCDPISGHVSLYWYRQALGQGPEFLTYFNYEAQQDKSGLPNDRFSAERPEGSISTLTIQRTEQRDSAMYRCASSLEGQGAVTQYFGPGTRLLVL.

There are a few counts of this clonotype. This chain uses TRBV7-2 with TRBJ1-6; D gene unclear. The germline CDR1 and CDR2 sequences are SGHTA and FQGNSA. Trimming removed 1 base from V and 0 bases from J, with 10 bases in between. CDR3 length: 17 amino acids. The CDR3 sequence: CASSLVGYSSYNSPLHF. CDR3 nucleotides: TGTGCCAGCAGCTTAGTTGGGTACAGCTCCTATAATTCACCCCTCCACTTT. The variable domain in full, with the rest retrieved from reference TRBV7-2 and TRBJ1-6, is GAGVSQSPSNKVTEKGKDVELRCDPISGHTALYWYRQSLGQGLEFLIYFQGNSAPDKSGLPSDRFSAERTGGSVSTLTIQRTQQEDSAVYLCASSLVGYSSYNSPLHFGNGTRLTVT.

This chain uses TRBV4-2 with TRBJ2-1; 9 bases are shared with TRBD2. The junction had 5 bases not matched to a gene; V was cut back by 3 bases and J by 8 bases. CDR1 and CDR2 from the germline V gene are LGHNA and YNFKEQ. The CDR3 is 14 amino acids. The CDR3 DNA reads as TGTGCCAGCAGCCATAGCGGGAGTTCGGATGAGCAGTTCTTC. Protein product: CASSHSGSSDEQFF.

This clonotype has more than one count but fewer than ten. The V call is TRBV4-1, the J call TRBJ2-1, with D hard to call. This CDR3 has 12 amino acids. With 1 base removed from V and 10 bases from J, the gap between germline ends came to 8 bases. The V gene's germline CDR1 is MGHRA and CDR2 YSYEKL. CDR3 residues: CASSQVAREQFF. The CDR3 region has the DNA TGCGCCAGCAGCCAAGTGGCGCGGGAGCAGTTCTTC.

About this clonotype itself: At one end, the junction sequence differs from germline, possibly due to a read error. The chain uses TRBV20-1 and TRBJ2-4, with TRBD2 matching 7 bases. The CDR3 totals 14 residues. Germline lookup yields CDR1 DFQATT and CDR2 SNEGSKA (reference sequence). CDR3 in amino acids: CSARPPGVAGYADF. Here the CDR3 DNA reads TGCAGTGCTAGACCCCCGGGGGTAGCGGGTTACGCAGACTTC.

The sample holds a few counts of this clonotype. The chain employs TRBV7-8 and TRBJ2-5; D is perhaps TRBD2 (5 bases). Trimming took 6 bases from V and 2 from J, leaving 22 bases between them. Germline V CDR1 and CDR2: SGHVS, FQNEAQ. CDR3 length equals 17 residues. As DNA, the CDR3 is TGTGCCAGCAGACCACTACGCCGGGAACGCCTTCAAGAGACCCAGTACTTC. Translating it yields CASRPLRRERLQETQYF.

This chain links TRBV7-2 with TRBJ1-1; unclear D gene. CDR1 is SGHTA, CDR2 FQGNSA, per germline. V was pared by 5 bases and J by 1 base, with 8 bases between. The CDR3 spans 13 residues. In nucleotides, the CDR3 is TGTGCCAGCAGCGATCAGAGGAACACTGAAGCTTTCTTT. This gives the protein CASSDQRNTEAFF.

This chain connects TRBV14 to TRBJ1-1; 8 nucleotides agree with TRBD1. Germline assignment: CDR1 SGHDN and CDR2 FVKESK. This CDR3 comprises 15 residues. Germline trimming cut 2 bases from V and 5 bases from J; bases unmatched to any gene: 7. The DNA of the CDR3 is TGTGCCAGCAGCCAACAGGGGGCATTGGGAACTGAAGCTTTCTTT. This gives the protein CASSQQGALGTEAFF.

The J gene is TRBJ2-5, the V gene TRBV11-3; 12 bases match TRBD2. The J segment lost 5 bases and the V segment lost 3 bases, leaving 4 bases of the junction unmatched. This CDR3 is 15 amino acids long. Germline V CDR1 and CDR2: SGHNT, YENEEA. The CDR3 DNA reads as TGTGCCAGCAGCTTCGGACTAGCGGGACGGGAGACCCAGTACTTC. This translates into CASSFGLAGRETQYF.

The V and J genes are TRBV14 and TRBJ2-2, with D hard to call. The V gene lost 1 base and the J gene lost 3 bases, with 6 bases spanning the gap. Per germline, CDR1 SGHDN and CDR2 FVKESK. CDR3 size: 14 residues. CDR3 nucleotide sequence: TGTGCCAGCAGCCAAGCTCGGTACACCGGGGAGCTGTTTTTT. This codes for CASSQARYTGELFF.

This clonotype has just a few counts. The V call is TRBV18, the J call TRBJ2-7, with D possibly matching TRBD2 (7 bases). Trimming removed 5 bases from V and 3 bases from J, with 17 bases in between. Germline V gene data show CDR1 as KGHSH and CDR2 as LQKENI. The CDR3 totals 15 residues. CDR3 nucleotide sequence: TGTGCCAGCTCAGGTCGGGGGGCGCCGAGCTACGAGCAGTACTTC. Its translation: CASSGRGAPSYEQYF.

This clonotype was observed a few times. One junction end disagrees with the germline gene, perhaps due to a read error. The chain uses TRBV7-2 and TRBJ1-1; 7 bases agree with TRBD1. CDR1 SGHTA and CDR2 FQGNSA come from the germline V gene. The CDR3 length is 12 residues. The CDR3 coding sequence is TGTGTCAGCAGTTCAGGGGGGCTGGAAGCTTTCTTT. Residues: CVSSSGGLEAFF. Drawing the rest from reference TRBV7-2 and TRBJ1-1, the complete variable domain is GAGVSQSPSNKVTEKGKDVELRCDPISGHTALYWYRQSLGQGLEFLIYFQGNSAPDKSGLPSDRFSAERTGGSVSTLTIQRTQQEDSAVYLCVSSSGGLEAFFGQGTRLTVV.

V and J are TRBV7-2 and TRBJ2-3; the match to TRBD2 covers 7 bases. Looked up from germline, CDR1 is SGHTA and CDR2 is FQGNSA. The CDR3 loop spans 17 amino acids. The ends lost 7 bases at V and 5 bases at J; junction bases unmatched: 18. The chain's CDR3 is CASTPFQGRRGLDTQYF. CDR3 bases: TGTGCCAGCACTCCGTTTCAAGGTCGGCGGGGGTTAGATACGCAGTATTTT.

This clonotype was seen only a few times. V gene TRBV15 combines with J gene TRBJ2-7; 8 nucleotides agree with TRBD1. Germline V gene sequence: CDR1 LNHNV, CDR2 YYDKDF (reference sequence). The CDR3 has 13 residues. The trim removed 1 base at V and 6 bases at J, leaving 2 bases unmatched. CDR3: CATSRVGQGEQYV. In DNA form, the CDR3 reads TGTGCCACCAGCAGAGTAGGACAGGGCGAGCAGTACGTC.

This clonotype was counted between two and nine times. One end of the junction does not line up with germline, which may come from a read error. CDR3 in DNA: TGTGCCAGCCGTTACGGGCGGGGGTACACCGGGGAGCTGTTTTTT. Its translation is CASRYGRGYTGELFF. V usage is TRBV6-5 and J usage is TRBJ2-2; 7 bases are shared with TRBD2. From germline, CDR1 is MNHEY and CDR2 SVGAGI. The CDR3 contains 15 residues.

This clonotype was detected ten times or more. The DNA for the CDR3 is TGTGCCACCAGTGATTCCCCGGGACTAGCGGACACAGATACGCAGTATTTT. It translates to CATSDSPGLADTDTQYF. V is TRBV24-1 and J is TRBJ2-3; TRBD2 aligns across 11 bases. Trimming removed 2 bases from V and 2 bases from J; junction bases left unmatched: 5. CDR1 and CDR2 (germline): KGHDR, SFDVKD. The CDR3 totals 17 residues.

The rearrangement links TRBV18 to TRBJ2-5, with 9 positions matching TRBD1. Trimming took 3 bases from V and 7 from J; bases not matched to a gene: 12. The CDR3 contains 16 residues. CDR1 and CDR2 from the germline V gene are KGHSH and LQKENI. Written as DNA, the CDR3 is TGTGCCAGCTCACCGCCCGGACCGGGACAGGGCGGGACCCAGTACTTC. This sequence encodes CASSPPGPGQGGTQYF.

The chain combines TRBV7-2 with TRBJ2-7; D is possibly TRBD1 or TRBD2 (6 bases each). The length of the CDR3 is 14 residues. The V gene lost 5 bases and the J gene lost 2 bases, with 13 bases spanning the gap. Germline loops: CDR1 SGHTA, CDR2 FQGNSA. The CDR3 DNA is TGTGCCAGCAGCGAAGTAGGGGGGACCTACGAGCAGTACTTC. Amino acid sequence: CASSEVGGTYEQYF. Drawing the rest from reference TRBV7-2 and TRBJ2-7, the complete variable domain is GAGVSQSPSNKVTEKGKDVELRCDPISGHTALYWYRQSLGQGLEFLIYFQGNSAPDKSGLPSDRFSAERTGGSVSTLTIQRTQQEDSAVYLCASSEVGGTYEQYFGPGTRLTVT.

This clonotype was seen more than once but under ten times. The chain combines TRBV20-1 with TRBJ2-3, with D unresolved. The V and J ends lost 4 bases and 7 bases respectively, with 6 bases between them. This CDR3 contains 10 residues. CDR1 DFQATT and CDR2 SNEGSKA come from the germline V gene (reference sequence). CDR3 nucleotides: TGCAGTGCTAAGGGTTATACGCAGTATTTT. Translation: CSAKGYTQYF.

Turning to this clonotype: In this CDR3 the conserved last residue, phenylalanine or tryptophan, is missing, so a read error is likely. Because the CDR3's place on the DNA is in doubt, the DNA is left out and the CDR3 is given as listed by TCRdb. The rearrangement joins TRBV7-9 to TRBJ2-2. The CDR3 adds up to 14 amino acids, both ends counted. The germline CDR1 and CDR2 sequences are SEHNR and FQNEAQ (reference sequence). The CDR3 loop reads CASSLEVNFGELLT.

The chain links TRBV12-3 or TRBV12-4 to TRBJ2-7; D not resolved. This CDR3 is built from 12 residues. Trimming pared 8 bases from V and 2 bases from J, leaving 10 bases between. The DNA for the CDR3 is TGTGCCAGCGGGGAAGGGCCCTACGAGCAGTACTTC. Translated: CASGEGPYEQYF.

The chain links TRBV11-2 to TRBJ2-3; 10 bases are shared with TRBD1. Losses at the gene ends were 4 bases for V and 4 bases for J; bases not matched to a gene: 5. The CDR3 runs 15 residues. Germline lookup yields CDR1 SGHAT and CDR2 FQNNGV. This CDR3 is CASSSWTGGADTQYF. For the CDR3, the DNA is TGTGCCAGCAGCTCGTGGACAGGGGGAGCAGATACGCAGTATTTT.

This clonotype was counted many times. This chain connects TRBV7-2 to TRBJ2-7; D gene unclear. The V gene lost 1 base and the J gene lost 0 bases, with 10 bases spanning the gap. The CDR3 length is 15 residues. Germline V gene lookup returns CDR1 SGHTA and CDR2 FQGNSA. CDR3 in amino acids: CASSLGGGISYEQYV. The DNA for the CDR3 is TGTGCCAGCAGCTTAGGTGGTGGGATCTCCTACGAGCAGTACGTC.

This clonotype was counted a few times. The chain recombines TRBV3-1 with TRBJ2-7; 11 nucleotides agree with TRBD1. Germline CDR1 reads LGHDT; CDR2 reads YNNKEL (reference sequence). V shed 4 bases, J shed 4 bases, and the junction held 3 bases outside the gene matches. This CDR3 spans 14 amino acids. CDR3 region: CASSRTGGTYEQYF. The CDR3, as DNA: TGTGCCAGCAGCCGGACAGGGGGCACGTACGAGCAGTACTTC.

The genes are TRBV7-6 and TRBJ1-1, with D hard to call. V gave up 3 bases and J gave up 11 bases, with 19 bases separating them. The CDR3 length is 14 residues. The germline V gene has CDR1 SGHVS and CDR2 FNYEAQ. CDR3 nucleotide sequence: TGTGCCAGCAGCTTTTGGGCGGTGATACGTTCGGCTTTCTTT. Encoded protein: CASSFWAVIRSAFF.

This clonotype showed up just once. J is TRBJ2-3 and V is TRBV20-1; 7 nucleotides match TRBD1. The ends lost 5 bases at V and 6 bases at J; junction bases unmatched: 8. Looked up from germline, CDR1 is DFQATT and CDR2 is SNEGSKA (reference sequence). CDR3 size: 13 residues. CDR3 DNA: TGCAGTGCTTCACCGACAGGGACGGATACGCAGTATTTT. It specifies CSASPTGTDTQYF.

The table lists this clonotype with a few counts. The CDR3 reads CASSFSGTGRTANTGELFF. Written as DNA, the CDR3 is TGCGCCAGCAGCTTCTCCGGGACTGGGAGGACCGCGAACACCGGGGAGCTGTTTTTT. The chain combines TRBV5-1 with TRBJ2-2, with a possible D match to TRBD2 (6 bases). CDR1 and CDR2 (germline): SGHRS, YFSETQ. The CDR3 has 19 residues. Trimming removed 2 bases from V and 0 bases from J, with 20 bases in between. Full variable domain (outside the CDR3, taken from reference TRBV5-1 and TRBJ2-2): KAGVTQTPRYLIKTRGQQVTLSCSPISGHRSVSWYQQTPGQGLQFLFEYFSETQRNKGNFPGRFSGRQFSNSRSEMNVSTLELGDSALYLCASSFSGTGRTANTGELFFGEGSRLTVL.

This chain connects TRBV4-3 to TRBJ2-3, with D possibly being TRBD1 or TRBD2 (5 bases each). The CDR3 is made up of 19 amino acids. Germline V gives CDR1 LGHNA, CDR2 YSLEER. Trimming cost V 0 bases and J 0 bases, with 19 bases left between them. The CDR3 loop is CASSQDRGARGISTDTQYF. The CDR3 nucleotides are TGCGCCAGCAGCCAAGACAGAGGGGCAAGGGGAATTAGCACAGATACGCAGTATTTT.

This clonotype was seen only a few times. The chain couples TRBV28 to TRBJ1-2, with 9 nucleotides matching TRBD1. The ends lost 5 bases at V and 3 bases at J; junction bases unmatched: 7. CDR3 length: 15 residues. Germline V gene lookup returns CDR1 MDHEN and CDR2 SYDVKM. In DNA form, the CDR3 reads TGTGCCAGCAGTACCTCCGGGACAGGGTACTATGGCTACACCTTC. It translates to CASSTSGTGYYGYTF.

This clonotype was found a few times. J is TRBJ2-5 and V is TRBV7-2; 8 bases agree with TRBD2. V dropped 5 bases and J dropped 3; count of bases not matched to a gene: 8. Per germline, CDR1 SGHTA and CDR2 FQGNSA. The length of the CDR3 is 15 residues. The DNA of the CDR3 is TGTGCCAGCAGCCAGAGGGGGACTAGTGAAGAGACCCAGTACTTC. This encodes CASSQRGTSEETQYF.